This T cell receptor (beta chain) is drawn from a study of graft-versus-host responses after intestinal transplantation (dated by TCRdb to the early 2020s). Broadly, across the study: Recipients received multivisceral, liver-intestinal, or isolated intestinal transplants. Every recipient was given anti-thymocyte globulin induction, followed by approximately 3 years of maintenance tacrolimus and steroids. Graft-versus-host and host-versus-graft alloreactive T cell clones were tracked in the graft, circulation and bone marrow after intestinal transplantation using bulk TCR-beta CDR3 sequencing. Alloreactive clones were identified by sequencing pre-transplant mixed lymphocyte reaction products and comparing them with unstimulated pre-transplant donor and recipient T cells. The cohort enrolled 24 intestinal transplant recipients, one of whom was a retransplant, and a few patients without pretransplant specimens were excluded. Donor T cell macrochimerism was defined as a peak of at least 4% donor T cells among recipient peripheral blood mononuclear cells. Samples from a few later patients were sequenced in-house on an Illumina MiSeq with MiXCR processing rather than by the commercial service. The study at large found these results: The relatively low number and heterogeneity of intestinal transplant patients limited the conclusions. Patients with donor T cell macrochimerism had high GvH to HvG T cell clonal ratios in their allografts. GvH clones were detected in recipient bone marrow, and some of these GvH clones were observed earlier in ileal mucosa or blood, consistent with an intestinal mucosal origin. Early after transplant, peak levels of circulating GvH clones were associated with declines in HvG clones.

The library relied on the immunoSEQ multiplex PCR assay. For most patients, genomic DNA was subjected to high-throughput TCR-beta CDR3 sequencing by Adaptive Biotechnologies. As for the authors' bioinformatics: Adaptive's ImmunoSEQ software supplied the TCR sequencing data for around 17 patients, while MiXCR and VDJtools were used to process a few other patients. CDR3 nucleotide sequences shared between donor and recipient were removed because the origin of such sequences could not be assigned. To be classed as alloreactive, a clone needed at least 2-fold expansion over unstimulated cells and a minimum CFSE-low frequency of 0.002% (template counts) or 0.001% (read counts). A clone was considered mappable if detected in the sequenced pre-transplant spleen, lymph node, or MLR CFSE-low populations of the donor or recipient. The cumulative frequency of alloreactive clones was calculated as a percentage of all sequences, weighted by copy number. TCRdb mirrors the immuneACCESS table, restricted to in-frame sequences. Some clones are absent from its copies; in checked studies, under half trace to an unresolved V gene, and the reason for the others is unknown. The V and J calls and clone size were taken over from that table, and D and trimming were inferred from the DNA. This sample comprises about 9,600 clones, approximately 86% of them detected only once. Together, the top ten hold 5.2% of the sample.

The cysteine opens and the phenylalanine closes a CDR3 of 15 amino acids. The only DNA kept is the CDR3, 45 bases in frame from the first base. The germline V gene sets CDR1 to SGDLS and CDR2 to YYNGEE. Trimming removed 1 base from V and 7 bases from J, leaving 17 bases between the germline ends. Notes on this clone: Which antigen it targets is not known. Base qualities are not recorded, but no much larger clone differs from it by a single base.

Intraepithelial and lamina propria lymphocytes were isolated from graft specimens using dithiothreitol, EDTA incubations and collagenase D digestion. Bulk TCR-beta sequencing was performed on serial intestinal graft biopsy specimens collected as late as 600 days after transplant. Source: ileum tissue, taken just over 700 days after intestinal transplantation. The rearranged chain carries TRBV9 and TRBJ1-1; the D gene is perhaps TRBD1, from 5 matching bases. This receptor was obtained from a human patient who received an intestinal transplant, so some T cells may come from the graft donor. DNA sequence: TGTGCCAGCAGCGTAAGTCCCCAGGGTACGAGTGAAGCTTTCTTT. Its translation is CASSVSPQGTSEAFF.